The source of this T cell receptor beta chain is a study of metastatic and nonmetastatic thyroid tumors (dated by TCRdb to 2019 to 2021). General notes on the study: The researchers compared repertoires between peripheral blood samples and tumor or nodule tissue samples from patients with malignant or benign thyroid disease.

Via the germline V gene (reference sequence), CDR1 is DFQATT and CDR2 SNEGSKA. The CDR3 holds 15 amino acids from the cysteine to the phenylalanine. The read is trimmed to its CDR3 DNA, 45 bases read in frame from base 1. Germline trimming amounts to 6 bases on V and 1 base on J, with 8 as the count of junction bases outside the gene matches. Study-level results and caveats: In both blood and tumor samples, TCR beta diversity was reported to be significantly higher in malignant tumors than in benign nodules.

Library preparation was by PCR. Sequencing was carried out with an Illumina HiSeq 4000. High-throughput sequencing was used to profile the TCR beta-chain CDR3 region of every patient. In the original analysis: A classifier to discriminate distant-metastatic papillary thyroid cancer patients was built from CDR3 differences across clinicopathological groups. The Shannon index was used to measure repertoire diversity, and the Morisita-Horn index was used to measure how similar tumor and blood repertoires were. TCRdb reanalyzed the raw reads on its own, using fastp at Q25 for trimming and MiXCR for clone calling, and kept in-frame beta chains. The V and J calls and clone size are TCRdb's, not the authors'. In all, the sample holds under 20,000 clones, and 29% of those were seen once. Less than 15% of the sample belongs to the ten largest clones. This clone is deemed large (0.1 to 1%). Its antigen is unknown. No per-base quality is available; no much larger clone lies one base away.

No treatment had been received by any patient before thyroid surgery. Using T-cell receptor beta sequencing, the researchers looked back retrospectively at clinical samples from patients, gathered between the early 2010s and the late 2010s. Input material: tumor tissue. The receptor chain draws on TRBV20-1 and TRBJ2-7; TRBD2 matches 11 bases in the middle. The receptor comes from a female donor with papillary thyroid cancer or a benign thyroid nodule (not recorded which). Some clones in this sample may be carry-over from other donors' samples. The nucleotides read TGCAGTGCGGAGACCGGGACTAGCGGATCCTACGAGCAGTACTTC. This encodes CSAETGTSGSYEQYF.